The 24 T cell receptor beta chains below were found in one sample sequenced in a study of chemoradiotherapy in HPV16-positive cancers. Profiling relied on immunoSEQ multiplex PCR, and the TCRdb table lists in-frame clones only, not all of them. The sample records approximately 9,000 clones, roughly four fifths being singletons. Sequencing was performed on blood, taken from a patient who underwent chemoradiotherapy. The receptors shown here come from a human donor with HPV-associated anogenital cancer.

This clone came up once. The chain has TRBV19 and TRBJ1-3, with 7 bases aligning to TRBD1. This CDR3 region has 14 residues. Trimming took 9 bases from V and 0 from J; bases not matched to a gene: 5. Germline V lookup: CDR1 LNHDA, CDR2 SQIVND (reference sequence). CDR3 in amino acids: CASQGTASGNTIYF. The CDR3 DNA reads as TGTGCCAGCCAGGGGACAGCCTCTGGAAACACCATATATTTT.

The J gene is TRBJ1-6, the V gene TRBV6-4; TRBD1 matches at 7 bases. This CDR3 spans 16 amino acids. Trimming at V came to 2 bases and at J to 5 bases, leaving 6 bases not matched to a gene. Per the germline V gene, CDR1 is MRHNA and CDR2 is SNTAGT. CDR3 sequence: CASSDARGIHNSPLHF. Written as DNA, the CDR3 is TGTGCCAGCAGTGACGCCAGGGGGATACATAATTCACCCCTCCACTTT.

The chain is built from TRBV4-3 and TRBJ1-1; 7 nucleotides match TRBD1. J lost 3 bases, V lost 6 bases, and 10 bases had no gene match. This CDR3 region has 15 residues. The germline CDR1 and CDR2 sequences are LGHNA and YSLEER. The CDR3 DNA reads as TGCGCCAGCAGTAAAGAACAGGGGTCGCACACTGAAGCTTTCTTT. This sequence encodes CASSKEQGSHTEAFF.

A few counts support this clone. V is TRBV5-6 and J is TRBJ1-1; D is possibly TRBD1 (5 bases). There are 13 residues in the CDR3. Germline V gene lookup returns CDR1 SGHDT and CDR2 YYEEEE. V was shortened by 0 bases and J by 7 bases, with 10 bases between the two germline ends. The chain's CDR3 is CASSLGQSDEAFF. In DNA form, the CDR3 reads TGTGCCAGCAGCTTGGGACAGTCAGATGAAGCTTTCTTT.

This clone is a singleton in its sample. V usage is TRBV7-2 and J usage is TRBJ1-1, with 7 bases lining up with TRBD1. The CDR3 contains 14 residues. Losses at the gene ends were 3 bases for V and 8 bases for J; bases not matched to a gene: 9. Germline V gene data show CDR1 as SGHTA and CDR2 as FQGNSA. CDR3 bases: TGTGCCAGCAGCTTCAAAGGGCCGACAGGGGAAGCTTTCTTT. Its protein is CASSFKGPTGEAFF.

The V gene is TRBV16, the J gene TRBJ1-1; 9 nucleotides agree with TRBD1. In germline, CDR1 is KGHSY, CDR2 FQNENV. The CDR3 contains 17 residues. With 2 bases clipped from V and 5 bases from J, the junction kept 12 bases outside the gene matches. The CDR3 nucleotides read TGTGCCAGCAGCCAACGAAACCGGGACAGGGTAGGGACTGAAGCTTTCTTT. It translates to CASSQRNRDRVGTEAFF.

The chain has TRBV29-1 and TRBJ1-1; 9 nucleotides align to TRBD1. Trimming at V came to 7 bases and at J to 4 bases, leaving 4 bases not matched to a gene. Germline V lookup: CDR1 SQVTM, CDR2 ANQGSEA. The CDR3 consists of 12 residues. The CDR3: CSGQGVITEAFF. The CDR3 coding sequence is TGCAGCGGACAGGGGGTGATCACTGAAGCTTTCTTT.

V usage is TRBV5-1 and J usage is TRBJ2-2, with D maybe TRBD2 (5 bases). V was shortened by 4 bases and J by 4 bases, with 14 bases between the two germline ends. Per germline, CDR1 SGHRS and CDR2 YFSETQ. This CDR3 comprises 15 residues. CDR3 amino acids: CASSPREDFTGELFF. The CDR3 DNA reads as TGCGCCAGCAGCCCCAGAGAGGACTTCACCGGGGAGCTGTTTTTT. Full variable domain (missing parts from reference TRBV5-1 and TRBJ2-2): KAGVTQTPRYLIKTRGQQVTLSCSPISGHRSVSWYQQTPGQGLQFLFEYFSETQRNKGNFPGRFSGRQFSNSRSEMNVSTLELGDSALYLCASSPREDFTGELFFGEGSRLTVL.

This clone was seen once. This chain connects TRBV14 to TRBJ2-3, with 8 bases aligning to TRBD2. The trim removed 4 bases at V and 11 bases at J, leaving 5 bases unmatched. This CDR3 spans 12 amino acids. CDR1 SGHDN and CDR2 FVKESK come from the germline V gene. CDR3 sequence: CASSPKGTRQYF. The CDR3, as DNA: TGTGCCAGCAGCCCGAAGGGGACTAGGCAGTATTTT. Full variable domain (rest looked up from reference TRBV14 and TRBJ2-3): EAGVTQFPSHSVIEKGQTVTLRCDPISGHDNLYWYRRVMGKEIKFLLHFVKESKQDESGMPNNRFLAERTGGTYSTLKVQPAELEDSGVYFCASSPKGTRQYFGPGTRLTVL.

The chain couples TRBV11-3 to TRBJ1-4; 9 positions match TRBD1. This CDR3 is 14 amino acids long. CDR1 and CDR2 (germline): SGHNT, YENEEA. With 4 bases clipped from V and 5 bases from J, the junction kept 2 bases outside the gene matches. CDR3: CASSWDRENEKLFF. Here the CDR3 DNA reads TGTGCCAGCAGCTGGGACAGGGAAAATGAAAAACTGTTTTTT.

V is TRBV4-1 and J is TRBJ2-1, with unresolved D. This CDR3 region has 16 residues. Trimming shortened V by 4 bases and J by 6 bases, and 19 bases separated the two germline ends. The germline CDR1 and CDR2 sequences are MGHRA and YSYEKL. The CDR3 nucleotides read TGCGCCAGCAGCCTTCACCCCATAGGGATCGGCAATGAGCAGTTCTTC. Its protein is CASSLHPIGIGNEQFF.

This clone has more than one count but fewer than ten. This chain connects TRBV6-1 to TRBJ1-2, with D possibly being TRBD1 (5 bases). The V gene lost 2 bases and the J gene lost 4 bases, with 8 bases spanning the gap. Per germline, CDR1 MNHNS and CDR2 SASEGT. CDR3 length: 13 amino acids. The CDR3 loop reads CASSEPRAYGYTF. CDR3 in DNA: TGTGCCAGCAGTGAACCCAGGGCCTATGGCTACACCTTC.

The chain has TRBV25-1 and TRBJ2-1; TRBD2 aligns across 11 bases. Germline CDR1 MGHDK, CDR2 SYGVNS. This CDR3 comprises 13 residues. The CDR3 loop is CATIGTSGYEQFF. CDR3 nucleotide sequence: TGTGCGACCATAGGGACTAGCGGATATGAGCAGTTCTTC. Full variable domain (outside the CDR3, taken from reference TRBV25-1 and TRBJ2-1): EADIYQTPRYLVIGTGKKITLECSQTMGHDKMYWYQQDPGMELHLIHYSYGVNSTEKGDLSSESTVSRIRTEHFPLTLESARPSHTSQYLCATIGTSGYEQFFGPGTRLTVL.

J is TRBJ2-1 and V is TRBV19, with D tentatively TRBD1 or TRBD2 (5 bases each). V was clipped by 5 bases and J by 4 bases, with 18 bases between them. CDR1 LNHDA and CDR2 SQIVND come from the germline V gene (reference sequence). The CDR3 is made up of 16 amino acids. DNA for the CDR3: TGTGCCAGTAGTCTTGGGACCGCCGCCGCTTACAATGAGCAGTTCTTC. Protein product: CASSLGTAAAYNEQFF.

The chain combines TRBV19 with TRBJ1-1; the match to TRBD1 covers 7 bases. In germline, CDR1 is LNHDA, CDR2 SQIVND (reference sequence). This CDR3 has 14 amino acids. The V gene end was trimmed by 3 bases and the J gene end by 5 bases; junction bases not matched to a gene: 6. The CDR3 DNA follows: TGTGCCAGTAGTATCAGGGACAGCCTTACTGAAGCTTTCTTT. It specifies CASSIRDSLTEAFF.

J is TRBJ1-2 and V is TRBV27; D gene ambiguous. V was clipped by 6 bases and J by 4 bases, with 15 bases between them. Germline CDR1 and CDR2: MNHEY and SMNVEV (reference sequence). CDR3 length equals 14 residues. CDR3 sequence: CASSSKIASYGYTF. CDR3 DNA sequence: TGTGCCAGCAGCTCAAAGATAGCTAGCTATGGCTACACCTTC.

The chain links TRBV6-5 to TRBJ2-7; D ambiguous. Germline lookup yields CDR1 MNHEY and CDR2 SVGAGI. CDR3 length: 13 amino acids. V lost 0 bases and J lost 2, with 5 bases in between. Here the CDR3 reads CASSYSRTYEQYF. In nucleotides, the CDR3 is TGTGCCAGCAGTTACTCGAGGACCTACGAGCAGTACTTC.

In DNA form, the CDR3 reads TGCGCCAGCAGCCAAGACAGGGGGCTGGATCAGCCCCAGCATTTT. It translates to CASSQDRGLDQPQHF. V and J are TRBV4-1 and TRBJ1-5; 8 nucleotides align to TRBD1. The CDR3 covers 15 residues. From germline, CDR1 is MGHRA and CDR2 YSYEKL. V shed 0 bases, J shed 5 bases, and the junction held 3 bases outside the gene matches.

This sequence joins TRBV18 and TRBJ1-1; 7 positions match TRBD1. V dropped 3 bases and J dropped 8; count of bases not matched to a gene: 6. The CDR3 is 13 amino acids. Germline CDR1 and CDR2: KGHSH and LQKENI. The CDR3 region is CASSPDRQTEAFF. In DNA form, the CDR3 reads TGTGCCAGCTCACCGGACAGGCAGACGGAAGCTTTCTTT. The full variable domain, its missing parts supplied by reference TRBV18 and TRBJ1-1, is NAGVMQNPRHLVRRRGQEARLRCSPMKGHSHVYWYRQLPEEGLKFMVYLQKENIIDESGMPKERFSAEFPKEGPSILRIQQVVRGDSAAYFCASSPDRQTEAFFGQGTRLTVV.

The CDR3 coding sequence is TGTGCCAGCAGTGCCGGGACAGGGGACACCGGGGAGCTGTTTTTT. It specifies CASSAGTGDTGELFF. The rearrangement links TRBV6-1 to TRBJ2-2; 10 bases agree with TRBD1. The junction had 2 bases not matched to a gene; V was cut back by 4 bases and J by 3 bases. The germline V gene encodes CDR1 MNHNS and CDR2 SASEGT. The CDR3 extends over 15 amino acids.

The chain links TRBV6-1 to TRBJ1-1; D unclear. Germline V gene lookup returns CDR1 MNHNS and CDR2 SASEGT. Trimming stripped 7 bases from V and 4 bases from J, with 4 bases between. The CDR3 has 10 amino acids. The CDR3: CASTRTEAFF. The CDR3 DNA reads TGTGCCAGCACCCGCACTGAAGCTTTCTTT.

The V call is TRBV2, the J call TRBJ2-7; D is uncertain. Trimming removed 1 base at V and 3 bases at J, with 13 bases between. Germline lookup yields CDR1 SNHLY and CDR2 FYNNEI. The CDR3 has 15 residues. The CDR3 DNA reads as TGTGCCAGCAGTGAAGTACGCGCGGCAGACTACGAGCAGTACTTC. Encoded protein: CASSEVRAADYEQYF.

The CDR3 DNA sequence: TGTGCCAGTAGTTTCACTCACTCTGGGGCCAACGTCCTGACTTTC. Amino acids: CASSFTHSGANVLTF. The rearrangement links TRBV19 to TRBJ2-6, with D hard to call. Germline V gene sequence: CDR1 LNHDA, CDR2 SQIVND (reference sequence). The CDR3 runs 15 residues. V was shortened by 5 bases and J by 0 bases, with 8 bases between the two germline ends.

V usage is TRBV6-1 and J usage is TRBJ2-7; 9 positions agree with TRBD1. The V segment lost 2 bases and the J segment 1 base; nucleotides outside the gene matches: 3. From germline, CDR1 is MNHNS and CDR2 SASEGT. The CDR3 spans 15 residues. CDR3 coding DNA: TGTGCCAGCAGTGAAATAGGGACAGGGTCCTACGAGCAGTACTTC. Its translation: CASSEIGTGSYEQYF.